The clone carrying this T cell receptor (beta chain) was observed many times. Its target is not known. A junction boundary mismatches the germline segment, possibly from a read error. Library preparation for TCR beta used quantitative 5'-RACE with molecular barcodes. TCRdb itself ran the 5' RACE reads through MiXCR, one entry per CDR3 protein. The repertoire holds about 390,000 distinct CDR3 sequences, with 20% to 25% as singletons. The sample comes from a study of CD8 T cells in ankylosing spondylitis. Overall study results and limits: Characteristic of ankylosing spondylitis blood, it appeared, was a TCR beta motif comprising roughly 8 highly homologous variants. Disease-linked clones were CD8+ and relatively rare in peripheral blood. Within matched ankylosing spondylitis synovial fluid, disease-linked clones were reportedly significantly enriched.

Sequencing used blood, either unsorted or a sorted T cell fraction (not recorded which). This TCR derives from a male donor with ankylosing spondylitis.

The CDR3, as DNA: TGTGCCAGCAGTCTTGGACAGGGGGCTGATACGCAGTATTTT. As protein: CASSLGQGADTQYF. The chain joins TRBV5-1 to TRBJ2-3; 11 bases line up with TRBD1. The CDR3 loop spans 14 amino acids. The V gene's germline CDR1 is SGHRS and CDR2 YFSETQ. Filled out from reference TRBV5-1 and TRBJ2-3, the complete variable domain reads KAGVTQTPRYLIKTRGQQVTLSCSPISGHRSVSWYQQTPGQGLQFLFEYFSETQRNKGNFPGRFSGRQFSNSRSEMNVSTLELGDSALYLCASSLGQGADTQYFGPGTRLTVL.